Listed here are 10 T cell receptor beta chains from one sample, sequenced in a study of beta chain features in type 1 diabetes. Study-level points and caveats: Type 1 diabetes patients had moderately but significantly shorter TCRB CDR3s in all four CD4+ subsets.

Of the isolated RNA, all was reverse transcribed, and so the sequenced material was expressed TCRB transcripts. Assay used: immunoSEQ multiplex PCR; TCRdb lists only in-frame clones, some missing. The sample holds under 350,000 clones, 14% seen once. No antigen is known for these receptors. Sequencing was performed on naive CD4+ T cells from blood. The receptors here all came from a man younger than 45 with type 1 diabetes.

This clone was observed a few times. This chain connects TRBV27 to TRBJ2-3, with a weak D call TRBD2 (5 bases). CDR1 is MNHEY and CDR2 is SMNVEV in the germline V gene (reference sequence). CDR3 size: 15 residues. V dropped 4 bases and J dropped 0 bases, with 11 bases sitting between them. CDR3 amino acids: CASSSGYASTDTQYF. CDR3 DNA: TGTGCCAGCAGTTCGGGGTACGCTAGCACAGATACGCAGTATTTT.

This chain connects TRBV28 to TRBJ2-7; D gene uncertain. Germline lookup yields CDR1 MDHEN and CDR2 SYDVKM. The V gene lost 3 bases and the J gene lost 8 bases, with 11 bases spanning the gap. CDR3 size: 12 residues. The CDR3 region is CASSFLDSQQYF. For the CDR3, the DNA is TGTGCCAGCAGTTTCCTAGACTCGCAGCAGTACTTC. Using reference TRBV28 and TRBJ2-7 for the parts outside the CDR3, the full variable domain is DVKVTQSSRYLVKRTGEKVFLECVQDMDHENMFWYRQDPGLGLRLIYFSYDVKMKEKGDIPEGYSVSREKKERFSLILESASTNQTSMYLCASSFLDSQQYFGPGTRLTVT.

The chain recombines TRBV5-1 with TRBJ2-7; TRBD2 might be the D (6 bases). V was cut by 3 bases and J by 4 bases, with 11 bases left in between. CDR1 and CDR2 (germline): SGHRS, YFSETQ. There are 13 residues in the CDR3. CDR3: CASSWGGGYEQYF. The CDR3 coding sequence is TGCGCCAGCAGCTGGGGAGGTGGATACGAGCAGTACTTC. The whole variable domain, remainder taken from reference TRBV5-1 and TRBJ2-7, is KAGVTQTPRYLIKTRGQQVTLSCSPISGHRSVSWYQQTPGQGLQFLFEYFSETQRNKGNFPGRFSGRQFSNSRSEMNVSTLELGDSALYLCASSWGGGYEQYFGPGTRLTVT.

This clone was recorded a few times. This chain connects TRBV28 to TRBJ2-7; TRBD1 matches 7 bases. CDR1 is MDHEN and CDR2 is SYDVKM in the germline V gene. With V trimmed by 6 bases and J by 2 bases, 10 bases remained unmatched. The CDR3 is 15 residues long. CDR3 nucleotides: TGTGCCAGCAGCACCCCAGGGGGTAGGGCCTACGAGCAGTACTTC. This gives the protein CASSTPGGRAYEQYF.

This clone was counted a few times. The gene calls are TRBV5-4 and TRBJ2-6; the D is unclear. CDR3 length: 16 residues. CDR1 is SGHNT and CDR2 is YYREEE in the germline V gene (reference sequence). The V gene lost 2 bases and the J gene lost 0 bases, with 9 bases spanning the gap. CDR3 sequence: CASSFGLFSGANVLTF. The DNA for the CDR3 is TGTGCCAGCAGCTTTGGGCTTTTCTCTGGGGCCAACGTCCTGACTTTC.

This rearrangement joins TRBV28 to TRBJ1-5, with D perhaps matching TRBD1 (5 bases). Germline CDR1 reads MDHEN; CDR2 reads SYDVKM. The V end was cut by 2 bases, the J end by 1 base, with 12 bases between. This CDR3 has 16 residues. This chain's CDR3 is CASSLPPGQSNQPQHF. In DNA form, the CDR3 reads TGTGCCAGCAGTTTACCCCCAGGGCAGAGCAATCAGCCCCAGCATTTT.

The genes are TRBV10-3 and TRBJ2-1, with TRBD2 matching over 8 bases. CDR3 size: 16 residues. J lost 3 bases, V lost 6 bases, and 10 bases had no gene match. Germline V gene lookup returns CDR1 ENHRY and CDR2 SYGVKD. In nucleotides, the CDR3 is TGTGCCATCAGCCGAAGGACTAGCAGCCACTACAATGAGCAGTTCTTC. Its protein is CAISRRTSSHYNEQFF.

The sample holds a few counts of this clone. The rearrangement uses TRBV30 and TRBJ1-5; D not resolved. V gave up 4 bases and J gave up 3 bases, with 10 bases separating them. The CDR3 sequence is 13 residues long. Germline V gives CDR1 GTSNPN, CDR2 SVGIG (reference sequence). CDR3 protein: CAWTRGDNQPQHF. In nucleotides, the CDR3 is TGTGCCTGGACGCGGGGAGACAATCAGCCCCAGCATTTT.

In this sample, this clone turned up a few times. The chain couples TRBV11-1 to TRBJ2-1; 7 bases agree with TRBD1. V lost 5 bases to trimming and J lost 0 bases; unmatched junction nucleotides: 16. CDR3 size: 19 residues. Per the germline V gene, CDR1 is SGHAT and CDR2 is FQDESV (reference sequence). CDR3 DNA: TGTGCCAGCAGCACAAATCCGAGTGGGACAGAATCCTCCTACAATGAGCAGTTCTTC. Its protein product is CASSTNPSGTESSYNEQFF.

The chain couples TRBV28 to TRBJ2-7; D gene ambiguous. Germline CDR1 reads MDHEN; CDR2 reads SYDVKM. The CDR3 is 15 residues long. The V gene lost 6 bases and the J gene lost 6 bases, with 21 bases spanning the gap. CDR3 sequence: CASRFTTQSRGEQYF. The DNA of the CDR3 is TGTGCCAGCAGGTTCACTACCCAATCCCGTGGCGAGCAGTACTTC.